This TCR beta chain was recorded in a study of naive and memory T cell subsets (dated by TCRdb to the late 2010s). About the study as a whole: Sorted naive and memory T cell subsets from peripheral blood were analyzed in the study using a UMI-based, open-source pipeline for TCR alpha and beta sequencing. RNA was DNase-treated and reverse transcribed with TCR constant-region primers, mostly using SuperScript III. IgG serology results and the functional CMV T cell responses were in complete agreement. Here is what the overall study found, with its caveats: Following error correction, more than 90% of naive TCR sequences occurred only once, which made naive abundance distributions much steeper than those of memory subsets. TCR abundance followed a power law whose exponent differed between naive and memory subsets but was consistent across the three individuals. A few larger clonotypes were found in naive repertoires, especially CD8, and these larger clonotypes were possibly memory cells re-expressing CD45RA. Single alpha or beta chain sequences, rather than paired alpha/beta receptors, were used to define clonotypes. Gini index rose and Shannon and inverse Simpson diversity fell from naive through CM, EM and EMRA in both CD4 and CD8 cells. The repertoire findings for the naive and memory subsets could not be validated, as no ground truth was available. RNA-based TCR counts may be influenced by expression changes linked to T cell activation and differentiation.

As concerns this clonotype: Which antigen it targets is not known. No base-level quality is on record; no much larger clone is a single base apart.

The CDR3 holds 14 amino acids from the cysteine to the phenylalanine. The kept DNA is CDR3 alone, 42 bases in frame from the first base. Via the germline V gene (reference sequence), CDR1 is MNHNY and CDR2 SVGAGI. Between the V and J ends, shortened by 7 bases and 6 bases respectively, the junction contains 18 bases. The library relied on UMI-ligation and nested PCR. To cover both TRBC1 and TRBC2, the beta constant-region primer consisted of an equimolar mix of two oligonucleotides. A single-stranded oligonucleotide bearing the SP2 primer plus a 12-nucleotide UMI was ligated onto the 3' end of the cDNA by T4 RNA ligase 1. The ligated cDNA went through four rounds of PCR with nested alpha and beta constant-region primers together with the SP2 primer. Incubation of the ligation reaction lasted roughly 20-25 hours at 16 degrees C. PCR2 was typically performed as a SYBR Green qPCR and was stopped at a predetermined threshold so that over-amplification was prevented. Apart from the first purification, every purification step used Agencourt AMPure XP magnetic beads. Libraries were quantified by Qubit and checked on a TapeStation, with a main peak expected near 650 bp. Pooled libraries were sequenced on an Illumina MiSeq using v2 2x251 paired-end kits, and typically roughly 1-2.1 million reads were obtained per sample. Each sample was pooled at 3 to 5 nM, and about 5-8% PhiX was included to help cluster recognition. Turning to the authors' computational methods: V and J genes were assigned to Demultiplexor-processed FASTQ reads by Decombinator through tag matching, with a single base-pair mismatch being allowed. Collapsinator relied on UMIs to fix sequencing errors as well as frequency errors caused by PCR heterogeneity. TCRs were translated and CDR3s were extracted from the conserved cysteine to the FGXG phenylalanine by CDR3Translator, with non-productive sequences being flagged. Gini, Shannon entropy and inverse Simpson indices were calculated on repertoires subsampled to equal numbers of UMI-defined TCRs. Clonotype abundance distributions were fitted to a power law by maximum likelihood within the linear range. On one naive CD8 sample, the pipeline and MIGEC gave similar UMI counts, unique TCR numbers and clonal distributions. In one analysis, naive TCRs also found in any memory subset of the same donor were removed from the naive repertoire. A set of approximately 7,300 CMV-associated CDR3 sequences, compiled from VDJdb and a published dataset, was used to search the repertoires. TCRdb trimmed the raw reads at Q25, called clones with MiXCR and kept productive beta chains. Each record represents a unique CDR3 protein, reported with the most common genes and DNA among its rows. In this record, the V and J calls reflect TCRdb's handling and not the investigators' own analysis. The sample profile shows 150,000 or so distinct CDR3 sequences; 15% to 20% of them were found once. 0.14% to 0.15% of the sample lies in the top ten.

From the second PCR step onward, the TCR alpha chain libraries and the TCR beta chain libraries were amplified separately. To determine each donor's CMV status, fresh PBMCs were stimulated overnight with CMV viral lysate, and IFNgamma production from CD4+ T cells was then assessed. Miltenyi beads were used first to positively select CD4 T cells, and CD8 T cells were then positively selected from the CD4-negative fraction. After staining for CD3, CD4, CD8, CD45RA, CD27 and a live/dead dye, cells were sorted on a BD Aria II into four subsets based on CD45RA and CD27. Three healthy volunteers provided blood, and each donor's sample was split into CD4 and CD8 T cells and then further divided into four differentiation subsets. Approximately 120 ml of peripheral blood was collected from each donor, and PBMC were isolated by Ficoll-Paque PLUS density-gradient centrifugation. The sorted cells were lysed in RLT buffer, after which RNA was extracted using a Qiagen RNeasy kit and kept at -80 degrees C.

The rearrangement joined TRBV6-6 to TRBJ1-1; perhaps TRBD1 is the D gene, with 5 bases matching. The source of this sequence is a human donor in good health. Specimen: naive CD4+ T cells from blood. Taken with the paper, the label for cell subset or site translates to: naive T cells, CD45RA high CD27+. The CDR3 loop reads CASTDSVGGSEAFF. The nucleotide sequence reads TGTGCCAGCACCGACAGCGTCGGAGGTTCTGAAGCTTTCTTT.